These 4 T cell receptor beta chains originate from one sample sequenced in a study of blood T cell repertoires in COVID-19. Only in-frame clones appear in the TCRdb table, and some are missing; sequencing was by immunoSEQ multiplex PCR. The sample has fewer than 200,000 clones, around four fifths seen once. The sample was peripheral blood. These receptors were taken from an elderly woman with COVID-19, enrolled during active disease.

This clone was picked up a small number of times. This chain links TRBV5-1 with TRBJ2-7; 9 positions match TRBD1. This CDR3 comprises 15 residues. Germline CDR1 and CDR2: SGHRS and YFSETQ. Trimming removed 4 bases from V and 1 base from J; junction bases left unmatched: 6. CDR3 protein: CASSLWTGVSYEQYF. Written as DNA, the CDR3 is TGCGCCAGCAGCCTATGGACAGGGGTTTCCTACGAGCAGTACTTC.

This chain links TRBV4-1 with TRBJ2-3; 8 bases align to TRBD2. The CDR3 totals 16 residues. The V segment lost 4 bases and the J segment 3 bases; nucleotides outside the gene matches: 9. Germline values: CDR1 MGHRA, CDR2 YSYEKL. CDR3 sequence reads: CASSLTAGGPTDTQYF. For the CDR3, the DNA is TGCGCCAGCAGCCTCACGGCGGGGGGCCCAACAGATACGCAGTATTTT.

This chain uses TRBV10-3 with TRBJ2-2, with a tentative D call TRBD2 (5 bases). The CDR3 spans 14 residues. In germline, CDR1 is ENHRY, CDR2 SYGVKD. The V gene lost 8 bases and the J gene lost 6 bases, with 16 bases spanning the gap. CDR3 sequence: CAIAPGNLPGELFF. The CDR3 region has the DNA TGTGCCATCGCCCCCGGGAACCTGCCCGGGGAGCTGTTTTTT.

V gene TRBV7-3 combines with J gene TRBJ2-2, with D possibly being TRBD2 (7 bases). The CDR3 sequence is 19 residues long. CDR1 SGHTA and CDR2 FQGTGA come from the germline V gene. V shed 1 base and J shed 4 bases, with 22 bases lying between them. Here the CDR3 reads CASSLNGLVGTSGTGELFF. The CDR3 DNA reads TGTGCCAGCAGCTTAAATGGACTAGTGGGGACATCGGGCACCGGGGAGCTGTTTTTT. The full variable domain, its missing parts supplied by reference TRBV7-3 and TRBJ2-2, is GAGVSQTPSNKVTEKGKYVELRCDPISGHTALYWYRQSLGQGPEFLIYFQGTGAADDSGLPNDRFFAVRPEGSVSTLKIQRTERGDSAVYLCASSLNGLVGTSGTGELFFGEGSRLTVL.